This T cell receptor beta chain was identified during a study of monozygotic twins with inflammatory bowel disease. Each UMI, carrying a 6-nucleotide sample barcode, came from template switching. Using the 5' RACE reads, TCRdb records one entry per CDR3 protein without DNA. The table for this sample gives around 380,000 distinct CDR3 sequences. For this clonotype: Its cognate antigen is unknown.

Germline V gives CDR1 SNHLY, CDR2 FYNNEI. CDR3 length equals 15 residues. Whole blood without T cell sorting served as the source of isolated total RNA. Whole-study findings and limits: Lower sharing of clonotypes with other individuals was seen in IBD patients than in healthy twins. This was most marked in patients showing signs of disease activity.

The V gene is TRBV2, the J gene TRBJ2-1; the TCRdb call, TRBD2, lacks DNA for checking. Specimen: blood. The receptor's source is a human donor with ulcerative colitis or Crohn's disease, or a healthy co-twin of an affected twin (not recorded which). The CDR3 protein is CASIATSGSVNEQFF.